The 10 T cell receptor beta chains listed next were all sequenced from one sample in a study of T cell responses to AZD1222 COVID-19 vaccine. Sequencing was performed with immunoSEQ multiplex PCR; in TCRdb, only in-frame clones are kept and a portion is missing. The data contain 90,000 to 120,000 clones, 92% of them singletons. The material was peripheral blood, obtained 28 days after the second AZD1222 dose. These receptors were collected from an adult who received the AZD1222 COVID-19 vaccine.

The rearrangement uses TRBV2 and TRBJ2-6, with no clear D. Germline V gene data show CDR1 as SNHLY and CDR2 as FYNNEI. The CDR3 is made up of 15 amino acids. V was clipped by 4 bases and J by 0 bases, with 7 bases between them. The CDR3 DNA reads TGTGCCAGCAGTGTACTGAGCTCTGGGGCCAACGTCCTGACTTTC. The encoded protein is CASSVLSSGANVLTF.

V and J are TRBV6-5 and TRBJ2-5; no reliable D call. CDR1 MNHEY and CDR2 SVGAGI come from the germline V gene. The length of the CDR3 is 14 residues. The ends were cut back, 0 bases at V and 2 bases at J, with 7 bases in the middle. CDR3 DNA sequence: TGTGCCAGCAGTTACTCGTCAGGACAAGAGACCCAGTACTTC. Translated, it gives CASSYSSGQETQYF.

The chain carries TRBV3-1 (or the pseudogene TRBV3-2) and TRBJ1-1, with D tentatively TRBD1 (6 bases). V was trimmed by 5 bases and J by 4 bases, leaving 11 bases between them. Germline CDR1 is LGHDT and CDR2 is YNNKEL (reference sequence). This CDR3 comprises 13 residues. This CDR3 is CASSLTGSTEAFF. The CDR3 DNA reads TGTGCCAGCAGCTTAACAGGGAGCACTGAAGCTTTCTTT.

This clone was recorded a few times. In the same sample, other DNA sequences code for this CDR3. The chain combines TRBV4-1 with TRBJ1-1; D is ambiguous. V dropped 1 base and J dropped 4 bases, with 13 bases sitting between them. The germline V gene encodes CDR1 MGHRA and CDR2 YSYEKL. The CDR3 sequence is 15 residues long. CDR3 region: CASSQAHRGRTEAFF. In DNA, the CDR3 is TGCGCCAGCAGCCAAGCCCATCGGGGTCGCACTGAAGCTTTCTTT.

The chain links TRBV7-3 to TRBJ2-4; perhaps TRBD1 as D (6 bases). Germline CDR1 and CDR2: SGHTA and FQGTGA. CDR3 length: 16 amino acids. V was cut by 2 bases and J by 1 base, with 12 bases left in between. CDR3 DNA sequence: TGTGCCAGCAGCTTAGAGCCAAGGGGGGCCAAAAACATTCAGTACTTC. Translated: CASSLEPRGAKNIQYF.

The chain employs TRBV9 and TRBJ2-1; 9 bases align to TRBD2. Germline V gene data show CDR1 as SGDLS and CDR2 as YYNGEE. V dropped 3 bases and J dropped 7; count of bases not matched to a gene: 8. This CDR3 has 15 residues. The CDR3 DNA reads TGTGCCAGCAGCGCGGCGGGACTAGCCTCTAATGAGCAGTTCTTC. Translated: CASSAAGLASNEQFF.

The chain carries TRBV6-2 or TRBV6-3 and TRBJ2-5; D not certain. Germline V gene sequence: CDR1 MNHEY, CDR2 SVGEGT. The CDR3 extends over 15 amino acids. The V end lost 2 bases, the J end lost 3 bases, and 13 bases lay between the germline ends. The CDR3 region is CASSYTALWKETQYF. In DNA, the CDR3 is TGTGCCAGCAGTTACACTGCACTTTGGAAAGAGACCCAGTACTTC.

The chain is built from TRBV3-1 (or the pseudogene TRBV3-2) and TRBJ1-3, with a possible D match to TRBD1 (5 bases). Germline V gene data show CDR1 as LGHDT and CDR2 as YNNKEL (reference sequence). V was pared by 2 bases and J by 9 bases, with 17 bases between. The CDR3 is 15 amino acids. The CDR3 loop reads CASSQPDSRVSTIYF. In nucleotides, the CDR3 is TGTGCCAGCAGCCAACCCGACAGTCGGGTAAGCACCATATATTTT.

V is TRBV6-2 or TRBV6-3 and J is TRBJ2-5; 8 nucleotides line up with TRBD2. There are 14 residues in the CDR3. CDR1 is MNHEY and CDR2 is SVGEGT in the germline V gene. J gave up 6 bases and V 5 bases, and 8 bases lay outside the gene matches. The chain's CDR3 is CASSPGLVFQTQYF. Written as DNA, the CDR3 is TGTGCCAGCAGTCCGGGACTAGTCTTTCAGACCCAGTACTTC.

In DNA, the CDR3 is TGTGCCAGCAGCCAAGATTACAGGAGCTCCTACGAGCAGTACTTC. It codes for CASSQDYRSSYEQYF. This chain links TRBV3-1 (or the pseudogene TRBV3-2) with TRBJ2-7; tentatively, D is TRBD1 (5 bases). The germline gives CDR1 LGHDT, CDR2 YNNKEL (reference sequence). Trimming stripped 0 bases from V and 0 bases from J, with 9 bases between. The CDR3 loop spans 15 amino acids.